This is a list of T cell receptor beta chains from one sample in a study of blood T cell repertoires in COVID-19. TCRdb keeps only in-frame clones here, not all; method: immunoSEQ multiplex PCR. The sample lists around 300,000 clones, around nine tenths occurring once. The sequenced sample was peripheral blood. These receptors were taken from a middle-aged man with active or convalescent COVID-19. The CDR3 runs from the conserved cysteine through the conserved F or W. The D gene is left open where the match is weak. Rows may omit the clone size; those that give it use once, few, many or a size class.

d_call | j_call | v_call | clone_size | cdr3_nt | cdr3_aa
TRBD2 | TRBJ2-3 | TRBV9 | . | TGTGCCAGCAGCGTTGGGACTAGCGGGCCAGATACGCAGTATTTT | CASSVGTSGPDTQYF
TRBD2 | TRBJ2-5 | TRBV7-2 | . | TGTGCCAGCAGCTTAGGTTCCACTAGCGGGGAGACCCAGTACTTC | CASSLGSTSGETQYF
. | TRBJ2-1 | TRBV9 | few | TGTGCCAGCAGCGCCCGGACAGATTTGACCTACAATGAGCAGTTCTTC | CASSARTDLTYNEQFF
. | TRBJ1-1 | TRBV28 | . | TGTGCCAGCATCCCCGGGACAACCTACACTGAAGCTTTCTTT | CASIPGTTYTEAFF
. | TRBJ2-3 | TRBV7-3 | . | TGTGCCAGCAGCTTAACTCTACAGAGTACGCAGTATTTT | CASSLTLQSTQYF
TRBD1 | TRBJ2-7 | TRBV9 | . | TGTGCCAGCAGCCCCCGATCCGGACAGGTCAACGAGCAGTACTTC | CASSPRSGQVNEQYF
TRBD1 | TRBJ1-2 | TRBV10-2 | . | TGCGCCAGTGGGGACAGGGGATATGGCTACACCTTC | CASGDRGYGYTF
. | TRBJ1-5 | TRBV11-2 | . | TGTGCCAGCAGTGAAAGACAGGCCAATCAGCCCCAGCATTTT | CASSERQANQPQHF
. | TRBJ1-3 | TRBV4-1 | . | TGCGCCAGCAGCCAAGCTCCAGGCTCTGGAAACACCATATATTTT | CASSQAPGSGNTIYF
. | TRBJ1-6 | TRBV6-6 | . | TGTGCCAGCAGCCTCAGTTCACCCCTCCACTTT | CASSLSSPLHF
TRBD1 | TRBJ1-2 | TRBV3-1/TRBV3-2 | . | TGTGCCAGCAGCCAAGAAGCAGGGGGCGTCAGTGGCTACACCTTC | CASSQEAGGVSGYTF
. | TRBJ1-2 | TRBV19 | . | TGTGCCAGTAGTAGGCAGTTAAGTTCTAACTATGGCTACACCTTC | CASSRQLSSNYGYTF
. | TRBJ2-2 | TRBV15 | . | TGTGCCACCAGGACGGGAGCGACGAACACCGGGGAGCTGTTTTTT | CATRTGATNTGELFF
. | TRBJ2-2 | TRBV6-5 | . | TGTGCCAGCAGCACAGGCCCCCTGAACACCGGGGAGCTGTTTTTT | CASSTGPLNTGELFF
TRBD2 | TRBJ2-1 | TRBV5-4 | once | TGTGCCAGCAGCCCTACCGGGACTAGCTTAGTCAATGAGCAGTTCTTC | CASSPTGTSLVNEQFF
. | TRBJ1-1 | TRBV7-2 | . | TGTGCCAGCAGCTTAGAAAGTCTCCGGGACACTGAAGCTTTCTTT | CASSLESLRDTEAFF
. | TRBJ2-5 | TRBV15 | . | TGTGCCACCAGCAGAGGCAGTCAAGAGACCCAGTACTTC | CATSRGSQETQYF
TRBD1 | TRBJ1-2 | TRBV19 | . | TGTGCCGCCCGACAGGGGTCTAACTATGGCTACACCTTC | CAARQGSNYGYTF
TRBD1 | TRBJ1-1 | TRBV28 | . | TGTGCCAGCAGTTTAGGGACAGCGACTGTAAACACTGAAGCTTTCTTT | CASSLGTATVNTEAFF
. | TRBJ2-7 | TRBV5-1 | . | TGCGCCAGCAGCTTGGGATCAGGGGCCTACGAGCAGTACTTC | CASSLGSGAYEQYF
. | TRBJ1-4 | TRBV2 | . | TGTGCCAGCAGTGGAGACACAGCAACTAATGAAAAACTGTTTTTT | CASSGDTATNEKLFF
TRBD2 | TRBJ2-7 | TRBV5-1 | . | TGCGCCAGCAGCTTGGAACCTAGCGGTGCCTACGAGCAGTACTTC | CASSLEPSGAYEQYF
TRBD1 | TRBJ2-2 | TRBV5-1 | . | TGCGCCAGCAGCTCGGGACAGGGGTCCGCCGGGGAGCTGTTTTTT | CASSSGQGSAGELFF
TRBD2 | TRBJ2-2 | TRBV24-1 | . | TGTGCCACCAGTGACCCAACTAGCGGAACGAACACCGGGGAGCTGTTTTTT | CATSDPTSGTNTGELFF
. | TRBJ1-5 | TRBV7-9 | . | TGTGCCAGCAGTTATAGCAATCAGCCCCAGCATTTT | CASSYSNQPQHF
. | TRBJ2-2 | TRBV5-4 | . | TGTGCCAGCAGCTTTGAATCCAGGGGCACCGGGGAGCTGTTTTTT | CASSFESRGTGELFF
TRBD1 | TRBJ1-1 | TRBV10-3 | . | TGTGCCATCAGTGGGACAGGGAAGGCTGAAGCTTTCTTT | CAISGTGKAEAFF
TRBD1 | TRBJ1-1 | TRBV18 | . | TGTGCCAGCTCACCTTTTACTCTCCGGGACAGGGGGACGAACACTGAAGCTTTCTTT | CASSPFTLRDRGTNTEAFF
TRBD1 | TRBJ1-1 | TRBV5-1 | . | TGCGCCAGCAGCTTGGCAACAGGGGGGAACACTGAAGCTTTCTTT | CASSLATGGNTEAFF
TRBD1 | TRBJ1-4 | TRBV5-1 | once | TGCGCCAGCAGCGACAATCCGGGACAGGGAAACGAAAAACTGTTTTTT | CASSDNPGQGNEKLFF
TRBD1 | TRBJ1-4 | TRBV19 | . | TGTGCCAGTAGTCTTTCCTCCTCCGGGACAGGGGGTGAAAAACTGTTTTTT | CASSLSSSGTGGEKLFF
TRBD1 | TRBJ2-7 | TRBV5-1 | . | TGCGCCAGCAGCTTGGACGGGACAGCTAACGAGCAGTACTTC | CASSLDGTANEQYF
TRBD2 | TRBJ2-1 | TRBV7-6 | . | TGTGCCAGCAGCTCAACTAGCGGGGATAACAATGAGCAGTTCTTC | CASSSTSGDNNEQFF
. | TRBJ1-2 | TRBV6-6 | . | TGTGCCAGCAGCCCCCAGGGAACCTATGGCTACACCTTC | CASSPQGTYGYTF
. | TRBJ1-1 | TRBV5-1 | . | TGCGCCAGCAGCTTGAGAGTCGGGGGGAACACTGAAGCTTTCTTT | CASSLRVGGNTEAFF
. | TRBJ1-4 | TRBV4-1 | . | TGCGCCAGCAGCCAAGACCGGGTGGTTGAAAAACTGTTTTTT | CASSQDRVVEKLFF
. | TRBJ1-1 | TRBV18 | . | TGTGCCAGCTCACCAGGGAGGGGCACTGAAGCTTTCTTT | CASSPGRGTEAFF
. | TRBJ2-5 | TRBV5-6 | . | TGTGCCAGCAGCTATCAACAGGGTCGAGAGACCCAGTACTTC | CASSYQQGRETQYF
. | TRBJ1-1 | TRBV19 | once | TGTGCCAGTAGTATACAGGGAACCTACACTGAAGCTTTCTTT | CASSIQGTYTEAFF
. | TRBJ2-6 | TRBV7-2 | . | TGTGCCAGCAGGCTAAGGACAGTCGCCGGGGCCAACGTCCTGACTTTC | CASRLRTVAGANVLTF
. | TRBJ2-1 | TRBV15 | . | TGTGCCACCAGCAGCCTTTCGCGGGCGGAGCAGTTCTTC | CATSSLSRAEQFF
. | TRBJ1-3 | TRBV2 | . | TGTGCCAGCAGTTTGAGAGTTCTAACTACTCGCTCTGGAAACACCATATATTTT | CASSLRVLTTRSGNTIYF
TRBD1 | TRBJ1-1 | TRBV18 | . | TGTGCCAGCTCACCACGGGGAGGACAGGGTACTGAAGCTTTCTTT | CASSPRGGQGTEAFF
. | TRBJ1-1 | TRBV6-6 | . | TGTGCCAGCAGTTACGGTGCGGGAACGGGAAGAACTGAAGCTTTCTTT | CASSYGAGTGRTEAFF
TRBD1 | TRBJ2-7 | TRBV30 | once | TGTGCCTGGAGTGGCTCCGGGACAGGAACAGCCTACGAGCAGTACTTC | CAWSGSGTGTAYEQYF
TRBD2 | TRBJ2-2 | TRBV3-1/TRBV3-2 | . | TGTGCCAGCAGGACTAGCGGAACCACCGGGGAGCTGTTTTTT | CASRTSGTTGELFF
. | TRBJ1-1 | TRBV19 | . | TGTGCCAGTAGTCTACCTCGACAGAACACTGAAGCTTTCTTT | CASSLPRQNTEAFF
. | TRBJ1-3 | TRBV18 | once | TGTGCCAGCTCACCACCTTCAATCCCTGGAAACACCATATATTTT | CASSPPSIPGNTIYF
TRBD1 | TRBJ1-2 | TRBV6-5 | . | TGTGCCAGCGCCGACAGGGTGGCCTATGGCTACACCTTC | CASADRVAYGYTF
. | TRBJ1-2 | TRBV29-1 | few | TGCAGCGTTGTGACCGCAGGGCGACCCTATGGCTACACCTTC | CSVVTAGRPYGYTF
. | TRBJ1-4 | TRBV5-1 | . | TGCGCCAGCGCGGAGGGACCGACTAATGAAAAACTGTTTTTT | CASAEGPTNEKLFF
. | TRBJ2-2 | TRBV5-1 | . | TGCGCCAGCAGCTTGGACAGCCCCGGGGAGCTGTTTTTT | CASSLDSPGELFF
. | TRBJ2-7 | TRBV19 | . | TGTGCCAGTAGTAGATCGGGGGAGGCCCTAGCTGGGCAGTACTTC | CASSRSGEALAGQYF
. | TRBJ2-3 | TRBV7-2 | . | TGTGCCAGCAGCTTTTCTACCCTTAGCACAGATACGCAGTATTTT | CASSFSTLSTDTQYF
. | TRBJ2-7 | TRBV18 | . | TGTGCCAGCTCACCATCCGAACCCGGCGAGCAGTACTTC | CASSPSEPGEQYF
TRBD1 | TRBJ2-7 | TRBV2 | . | TGTGCCAGCAGTCTGGACAGGGCGACATCCGAGCAGTACTTC | CASSLDRATSEQYF
TRBD1 | TRBJ1-2 | TRBV28 | . | TGTGCCAGCAGTTGGACTTCTGGGACAGGTACTAACTATGGCTACACCTTC | CASSWTSGTGTNYGYTF
TRBD1 | TRBJ1-2 | TRBV28 | . | TGTGCCAGCAGTCTAACAGGGGGGAATATTGTGGATGGCTACACCTTC | CASSLTGGNIVDGYTF
TRBD1 | TRBJ1-3 | TRBV7-2 | . | TGTGCCAGCAGCCCCCACGTTACAGGGGATTCGGGAAACACCATATATTTT | CASSPHVTGDSGNTIYF